The present T cell receptor beta chain was sequenced within a study of identical twins. Findings and limits, study-wide: Carriage of fewer insertions was seen in abundant cord blood beta clonotypes, whereas memory repertoires showed none. Cross-sectional statistics, not tracking of the same donors, supported the conclusions.

TCRdb ran MiXCR on the 5' RACE reads and lists one entry per CDR3 protein. The table has some 1,600,000 distinct CDR3 sequences, roughly a third seen once. The CDR3 consists of 14 residues. Germline CDR1 reads MGHDK; CDR2 reads SYGVNS. V trimming: 8 bases; J trimming: 4 bases; junction bases outside the gene matches: 7. Concerning this clonotype itself: The antigen is not known.

Input material: cord blood. The sequence was collected from a newborn girl in good health. The chain has TRBV25-1 and TRBJ2-1; TRBD2 aligns across 8 bases. The CDR3 loop is CASVLGGGYNEQFF. The CDR3 DNA follows: TGTGCCAGCGTCCTTGGCGGGGGGTACAATGAGCAGTTCTTC.